This TCR beta chain was profiled in a study of OX40 agonist ivuxolimab in advanced cancers. Study overall: Prior anti-PD-1, anti-PD-L1 or anti-CTLA-4 therapy was allowed; roughly 40% had some.

Looked up from germline, CDR1 is ENHRY and CDR2 is SYGVKD. The ends were cut back, 5 bases at V and 2 bases at J, with 12 bases in the middle. There are 14 residues in the CDR3. Autoimmune disease history or systemic immunosuppression barred patients. Sequenced by immunoSEQ multiplex PCR; TCRdb stores in-frame clones only, minus some. The sample lists around 99,000 clones, less than 95% occurring once. This receptor was identified in an adult with an advanced solid tumor such as melanoma, head and neck, liver or kidney cancer. The V gene is TRBV10-3, the J gene TRBJ1-1; maybe TRBD1 (6 bases). The starting material was CD4+ or CD8+ T cells sorted from blood, obtained in a trial of the OX40 agonist ivuxolimab. This chain's CDR3 is CAISSGEGNTEAFF. CDR3 DNA sequence: TGTGCCATCAGTTCAGGGGAGGGAAACACTGAAGCTTTCTTT.